This section outlines one T cell receptor beta chain sequence together with its context. This clonotype was seen more than once but under ten times. Its antigen has not been determined. No base qualities exist here, and no much larger clone lies one base off it. Preparation of the library involved multiplex PCR. Sequencing was carried out with an Illumina HiSeq 4000. TCR beta libraries were built with iRepertoire HTBI primers and Arm-PCR amplification of CDR3 regions. PCR products were gel purified before sequencing. Under the source paper's analysis protocol: Gene usage analysis of CDR3 amino acid clonotypes relied on the approximately 60 TRBV and around 13 TRBJ segments identified across samples. Filtered high-quality paired reads were merged into contigs using COPE and FqMerger. Contigs were aligned with BLAST to IMGT TRBV, TRBD and TRBJ reference genes, and CDR3 was defined per IMGT. Highly expanded clones were defined as clonotypes with a frequency above 0.1%. Repertoire diversity was measured by Shannon entropy, and V-J evenness by the Gini coefficient. Public clonotypes were defined as clonotypes shared by more than one individual. The raw public reads went through TCRdb reprocessing: fastp at Q25, MiXCR clone calling, in-frame beta chains kept. Each CDR3 protein appears once, grouped with its most common genes and DNA. TCRdb's processing, not the study's, gives the V and J calls here. Counted in this sample were 510,000 or so distinct CDR3 sequences; about 11% of them appeared once. The ten largest clonotypes hold more than 8% of the sample.

What this sample's time point label stands for: newly diagnosed GD, antithyroid drugs for less than 3 months. RNA was extracted from PBMCs in TRIzol for both TCR sequencing and RNA sequencing. Graves' disease was diagnosed according to American Thyroid Association guidelines. The patients came from an endocrinology department in Xi'an, China. Each patient gave 7.5 to 10 milliliters of peripheral blood, collected in an EDTA anticoagulant tube. Ficoll Paque Plus density gradient separation was used to isolate PBMCs, and no additional T cell sorting was done. An Agilent 2100 Bioanalyzer and agarose gel were used to check RNA quality, while a NanoDrop 2000 measured RNA concentration. This record comes from a study of regulatory T cells in long-lasting Graves disease listed by TCRdb under 2021. Regarding the study in general: Newly diagnosed Graves' disease patients had taken antithyroid drugs for less than 3 months. Persistent Graves' disease patients were compared with newly diagnosed Graves' disease patients by peripheral blood TCR sequencing and RNA sequencing. The study was registered as a clinical trial and conducted in China. TCR sequencing covered some 13 persistent and around 20 newly diagnosed Graves' disease patients, some 33 samples in total. Study-wide findings and limitations: Persistent disease showed preferential use of TRBV28, TRBJ1-2 and TRBJ2-5, whereas newly diagnosed disease favored TRBV20-1 and TRBJ2-1. Patients with persistent disease shared more public clonotypes (around 2,700) than newly diagnosed patients did (approximately 1,000). Compared with newly diagnosed patients, persistent Graves' disease patients had lower TCR Shannon entropy and fewer highly expanded clones, which suggests clonal expansion. Only peripheral blood was studied, because thyroid tissue, the primary lesion, was inaccessible. Sequencing and analysis were restricted to the TCR beta chain. The authors noted that the small sample size was a limitation that may lower accuracy.

Reading the germline V gene gives CDR1 MNHEY and CDR2 SVGEGT. The CDR3 starts with the cysteine, ends with the phenylalanine, and has 13 residues. The kept DNA is CDR3 alone, 39 bases in frame from the first base. V lost 7 bases and J lost 5 bases, and the count of bases not matched to a germline gene is 6. The sample was also reused in another study, on T cells in Graves' hyperthyroidism and ophthalmopathy. As that second study puts it: A patient counted as having stable Graves' hyperthyroidism if no progression to ophthalmopathy occurred over 18 months of follow-up. Hyperthyroidism patients were newly diagnosed, with disease duration under 2 months, and aged 18 to 65 years. The study excluded patients with uncontrolled infections, other autoimmune diseases, pregnancy or lactation. Clinical symptoms, serum thyroxine and TRAb, thyroid ultrasound, and orbital computed tomography formed the basis for the diagnoses. For the first round of RT-PCR on the TCR CDR3, the HTBI primer set was used together with the Qiagen OneStep RT-PCR kit. Most expanded thyroid clonotypes (frequency above 0.001) were also detected in blood, a finding suggesting that blood repertoires may reflect thyroid immune responses. A 13 V-J signature model separated ophthalmopathy from stable hyperthyroidism, with 87.88% sensitivity and about 81% specificity in cross-validation and 80%/75% in testing. In validation, the model predicted progression to ophthalmopathy a median of about 6.5 months before onset, with roughly 71% sensitivity and roughly 79% specificity. To identify TCR V-J signatures that set the groups apart, the researchers used a discovery cohort of roughly 100 patients, made up of under 45 with Graves' ophthalmopathy and 57 with stable Graves' hyperthyroidism. Prospective prediction of ophthalmopathy was tested in an independent validation cohort of fewer than 20 hyperthyroidism patients and 15 to 17 patients who later progressed to ophthalmopathy. The 80 to 100 discovery patients were randomly divided into training and test sets at a 7:3 ratio. In over five Graves' hyperthyroidism patients, the study also compared T-cell repertoires from thyroid tissue with T-cell repertoires from blood. After sampling, hyperthyroidism patients received methimazole starting at 30 mg daily, and ophthalmopathy patients received high-dose intravenous methylprednisolone. A second multiplex PCR round built the libraries, followed by size selection and purification. Libraries were sequenced paired-end with 100 bp reads on an Illumina HiSeq2000. Raw data were processed with SOAPnuke, discarding reads with adapters, uncalled bases, mean Phred below 15, or no exact constant-primer or identifier match. COPE v1.2.5 was used to merge high-quality paired reads, and clonotypes were defined as unique nucleotide sequences. MiTCR v1.1 was used to align clonotypes to the IMGT TRBV, TRBD and TRBJ reference segments. Only V-J combinations with frequency above 0.0001, covering about 99% of repertoires, were analysed. The TCS score was defined as the ratio of F50 (clonal expansion) to E x V (chaos), calculated using BLOSUM62-based TCRdist between CDR3 peptides within each V-J. Welch's t-statistics and random forest reduced several hundred V-J features to 13, which were used in a naive Bayes classifier (R e1071). No statistical method was used to fix the sample size in advance, and group allocation was not hidden from the investigators. According to the paper, TCR Vbeta CDR3 sequencing was carried out on around 140 peripheral blood samples, which came from 40 to 45 ophthalmopathy, 70 to 80 hyperthyroidism and roughly 17 progressor patients.

The chain joins TRBV6-2 or TRBV6-3 to TRBJ2-3, with 7 central nucleotides matching TRBD1. The source was peripheral blood mononuclear cells (PBMCs), collected at new diagnosis, from a patient treated with antithyroid drugs. The sequence came from a woman between 25 and 40 years old with Graves disease. Donor details come from another sample of the same person, matched by shared clones. The bases are TGTGCCAGCACCACTTACAGGGGAGATACGCAGTATTTT. Its protein reads: CASTTYRGDTQYF.